This TCR beta chain originates from a study of blood T cell repertoires in COVID-19. Study overall: Some COVID-19 samples were acute and others convalescent; all came from the United States, Italy and Spain. PBMCs, B-cell-depleted T cells, or T cells were the source of the cDNA or gDNA that made up the material.

Original methodology: Estimation of nucleated cell counts was performed using reference gene primer amplification. The table came from immunoSEQ multiplex PCR; TCRdb's copy has only in-frame clones and leaves some out. V and J calls and clone size are given by that table; D and trimming were obtained from the DNA. Here the sample spans fewer than 350,000 clones, just under 85% being singletons. Sequencing input: peripheral blood. This clonotype originated in a woman in her forties or fifties with active or convalescent COVID-19.

This CDR3 reads CASSQDPPDRGWGYTF. CDR3 bases: TGTGCCAGCAGCCAAGATCCACCGGACAGGGGCTGGGGCTACACCTTC. The V and J genes are TRBV14 and TRBJ1-2, with 9 bases fitting TRBD1. Germline V gene sequence: CDR1 SGHDN, CDR2 FVKESK. V lost 0 bases to trimming and J lost 8 bases; unmatched junction nucleotides: 10. The CDR3 has 16 residues.